This TCR beta chain emerged from a study of blood T cell repertoires in COVID-19. The wider study: Acute and convalescent COVID-19 specimens originated in the United States, Italy and Spain. T cells, B-cell-depleted T cells, or PBMCs provided the cDNA or gDNA that served as material.

Trimming pared 2 bases from V and 1 base from J, leaving 9 bases between. Germline CDR1 SGHRS, CDR2 YFSETQ. The CDR3 runs 14 residues. Authors' methods: Counts of nucleated cells, estimated from reference gene primer amplification, were obtained. Sequenced by immunoSEQ multiplex PCR; TCRdb stores in-frame clones only, minus some. V and J calls and clone size are given by that table; D and trimming were obtained from the DNA. The table records 100,000 or so clones, over 80% of them present only once. The clonotype originates from a woman between 50 and 59 years old in a cohort sampled during active COVID-19. The chain links TRBV5-1 to TRBJ1-1; D is perhaps TRBD1 (6 bases). Sequences were obtained from peripheral blood. CDR3 region: CASSLGGKNTEAFF. In DNA form, the CDR3 reads TGCGCCAGCAGCTTAGGGGGTAAGAACACTGAAGCTTTCTTT. Combining the CDR3 with reference TRBV5-1 and TRBJ1-1 gives the whole variable domain KAGVTQTPRYLIKTRGQQVTLSCSPISGHRSVSWYQQTPGQGLQFLFEYFSETQRNKGNFPGRFSGRQFSNSRSEMNVSTLELGDSALYLCASSLGGKNTEAFFGQGTRLTVV.